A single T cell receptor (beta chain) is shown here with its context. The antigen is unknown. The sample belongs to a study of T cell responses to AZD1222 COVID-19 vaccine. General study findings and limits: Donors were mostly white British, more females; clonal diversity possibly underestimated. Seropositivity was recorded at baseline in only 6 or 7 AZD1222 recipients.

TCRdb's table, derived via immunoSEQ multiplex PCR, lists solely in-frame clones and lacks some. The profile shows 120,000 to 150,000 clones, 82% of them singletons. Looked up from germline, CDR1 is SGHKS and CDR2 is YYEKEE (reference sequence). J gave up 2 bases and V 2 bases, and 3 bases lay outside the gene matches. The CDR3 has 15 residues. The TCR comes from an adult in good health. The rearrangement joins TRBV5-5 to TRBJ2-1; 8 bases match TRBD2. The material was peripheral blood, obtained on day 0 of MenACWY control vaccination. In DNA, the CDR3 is TGTGCCAGCAGCTTCGGACTAGCAACCTACAATGAGCAGTTCTTC. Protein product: CASSFGLATYNEQFF.